The rows below give T cell receptor beta chains drawn from one sample of a study of vaccination and CD4 T cells after COVID-19. No antigens are known for them. TCRdb reanalysed the PCR reads using MiXCR and keeps one entry per CDR3 protein. Of 8,500 to 10,000 distinct CDR3 sequences listed, approximately 60% were seen once; the top ten hold 6.5% to 8%. Material: CD4+ T cells from blood, cultured in vitro. The receptor set was obtained from a human donor who had recovered from COVID-19. CDR3s include the opening cysteine and the closing phenylalanine or tryptophan.

V,J,CDR3
TRBV24-1,TRBJ1-1,CATRWGRNTEAFF
TRBV30,TRBJ1-6,CAWSAGSYNSPLHF
TRBV19,TRBJ2-3,CASSRDRVDEDTQYF
TRBV27,TRBJ1-2,CASSLQRNYGYTF
TRBV24-1,TRBJ2-7,CATSRAWGYEQYF
TRBV7-6,TRBJ2-1,CASSRLAGAYNEQFF
TRBV4-1,TRBJ1-1,CASSQVLSGGGAEAFF
TRBV5-1,TRBJ2-6,CASSLYSHSGANVLTF
TRBV6-2/TRBV6-3,TRBJ2-5,CASSYILAKETQYF
TRBV20-1,TRBJ1-2,CSARRDIPNYGYTF
TRBV6-1,TRBJ2-7,CASRGTKSYEQYF
TRBV6-2/TRBV6-3,TRBJ2-1,CASRASGTYNEQFF
TRBV19,TRBJ2-2,CASSTPTGELFF
TRBV6-4,TRBJ2-1,CASSDEAGADNEQFF
TRBV20-1,TRBJ2-4,CSAPPRRGAKNIQYF
TRBV5-6,TRBJ1-6,CASSQGTPLHF
TRBV6-4,TRBJ2-1,CASSRQPVSSYNEQFF
TRBV19,TRBJ1-1,CASTIITGTEAFF
TRBV6-2/TRBV6-3,TRBJ2-7,CASSSARQGVYEQYF
TRBV20-1,TRBJ1-5,CSAVAYNQPQHF
TRBV24-1,TRBJ2-5,CATSDSTGSVAQYF
TRBV20-1,TRBJ1-6,CSAPLASPLHF
TRBV6-1,TRBJ2-1,CASSTTLDRNYNEQFF
TRBV15,TRBJ1-1,CATSFRELNTEAFF
TRBV4-3,TRBJ2-3,CASSQVGSGGADTQYF
TRBV2,TRBJ1-2,CASSGQKNYGYTF
TRBV20-1,TRBJ2-1,CSASGLAGFESYNEQFF
TRBV6-1,TRBJ1-3,CASSATPGQGLNTIYF
TRBV27,TRBJ1-2,CASSSRLGESGYTF